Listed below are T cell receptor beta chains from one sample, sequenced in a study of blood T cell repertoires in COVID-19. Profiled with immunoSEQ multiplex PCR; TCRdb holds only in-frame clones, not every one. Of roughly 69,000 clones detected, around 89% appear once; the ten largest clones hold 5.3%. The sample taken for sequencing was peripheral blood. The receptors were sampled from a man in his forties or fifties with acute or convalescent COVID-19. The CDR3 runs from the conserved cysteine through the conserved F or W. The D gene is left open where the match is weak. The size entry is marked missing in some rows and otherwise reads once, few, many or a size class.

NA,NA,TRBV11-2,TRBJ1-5,TGTGCCAGCAGCTTAGGACAGTTTAATCAGCCCCAGCATTTT,CASSLGQFNQPQHF
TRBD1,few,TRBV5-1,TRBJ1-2,TGCGCCAGCAGCTTGGATGGGACAGTTAACTATGGCTACACCTTC,CASSLDGTVNYGYTF
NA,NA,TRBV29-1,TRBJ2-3,TGCAGCGTTGAAGGGGGCGCGGAAGATACGCAGTATTTT,CSVEGGAEDTQYF
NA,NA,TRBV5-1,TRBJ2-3,TGCGCCAGCAGTCCCGGACAAAGACAGGCGGCAGATACGCAGTATTTT,CASSPGQRQAADTQYF
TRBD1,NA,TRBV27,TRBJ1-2,TGTGCCAGCAGTAAACAGGGGGCGGTTAACTATGGCTACACCTTC,CASSKQGAVNYGYTF
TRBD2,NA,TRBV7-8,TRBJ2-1,TGTGCCAGCAGCTTACGAGCGGGGGGGAACTACAATGAGCAGTTCTTC,CASSLRAGGNYNEQFF
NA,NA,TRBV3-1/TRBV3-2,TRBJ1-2,TGTGCCAGCAGCCAAGCCTGGACTCCTAACTATGGCTACACCTTC,CASSQAWTPNYGYTF
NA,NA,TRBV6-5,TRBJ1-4,TGTGCCAGCAGTACCACAGGGTCTGGTGTAGAAAAACTGTTTTTT,CASSTTGSGVEKLFF
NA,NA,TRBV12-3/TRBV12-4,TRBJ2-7,TGTGCCAGCAGTGGGGACTCTACCTACGAGCAGTACTTC,CASSGDSTYEQYF
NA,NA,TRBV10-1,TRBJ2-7,TGCGCCAGCAGTGATCGTAGCAGGGACTCCTACGAGCAGTACTTC,CASSDRSRDSYEQYF
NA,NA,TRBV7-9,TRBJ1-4,TGTGCCAGCAGCCCAATCACTACAGGGCATGAAAAACTGTTTTTT,CASSPITTGHEKLFF
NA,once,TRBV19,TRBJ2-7,TGTGCCAGTAGTATCCAGGGAGGACTCTCCTACGAGCAGTACTTC,CASSIQGGLSYEQYF
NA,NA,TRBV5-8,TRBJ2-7,TGTGCCAGCAGTTTTGGGGGGACTGCCACTGGGGAGCAGTACTTC,CASSFGGTATGEQYF
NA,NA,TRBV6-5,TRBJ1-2,TGTGCCAGCAGTTACGTATTACTATCGGGGATCTATGGCTACACCTTC,CASSYVLLSGIYGYTF
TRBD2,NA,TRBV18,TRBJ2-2,TGTGCCAGCTCACCACGGGGACTAGCGGGAGTGGCCGGGGAGCTGTTTTTT,CASSPRGLAGVAGELFF
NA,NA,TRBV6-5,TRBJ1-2,TGTGCCAGCAGGAGGACAGACTATGGCTACACCTTC,CASRRTDYGYTF